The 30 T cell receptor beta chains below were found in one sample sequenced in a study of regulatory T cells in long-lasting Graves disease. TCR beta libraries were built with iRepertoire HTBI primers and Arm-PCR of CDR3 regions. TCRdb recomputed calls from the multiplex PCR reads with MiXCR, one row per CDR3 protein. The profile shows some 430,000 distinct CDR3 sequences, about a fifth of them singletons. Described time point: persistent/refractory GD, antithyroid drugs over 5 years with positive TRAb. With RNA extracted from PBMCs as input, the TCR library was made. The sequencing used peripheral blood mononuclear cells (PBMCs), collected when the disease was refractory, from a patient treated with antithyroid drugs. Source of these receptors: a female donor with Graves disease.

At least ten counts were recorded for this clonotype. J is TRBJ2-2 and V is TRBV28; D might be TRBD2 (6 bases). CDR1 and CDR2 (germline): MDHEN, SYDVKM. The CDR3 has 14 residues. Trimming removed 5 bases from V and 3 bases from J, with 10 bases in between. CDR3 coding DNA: TGTGCCAGCAGTAAAGCGGGTGACACCGGGGAGCTGTTTTTT. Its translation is CASSKAGDTGELFF.

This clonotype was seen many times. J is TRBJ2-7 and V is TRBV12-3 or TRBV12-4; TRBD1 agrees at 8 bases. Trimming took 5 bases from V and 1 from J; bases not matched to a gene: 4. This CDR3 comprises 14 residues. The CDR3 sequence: CASSRQGKSYEQYF. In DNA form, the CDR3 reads TGTGCCAGCAGTCGACAGGGGAAATCCTACGAGCAGTACTTC.

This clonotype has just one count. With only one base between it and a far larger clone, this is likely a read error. The CDR3 DNA is TGTGCCACCAGGACTAGCGGCTACGAGCAGTACTTC. Translated: CATRTSGYEQYF. The V and J genes are TRBV2 and TRBJ2-7; 10 nucleotides align to TRBD2. This CDR3 spans 12 amino acids. With V trimmed by 10 bases and J by 3 bases, 3 bases remained unmatched. Germline lookup yields CDR1 SNHLY and CDR2 FYNNEI.

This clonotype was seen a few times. The CDR3 sequence is CASSLHNTQYF. The CDR3 DNA follows: TGTGCCAGCAGCCTTCACAATACGCAGTATTTT. This sequence joins TRBV7-2 and TRBJ2-3, with D hard to call. This CDR3 contains 11 residues. Germline V gives CDR1 SGHTA, CDR2 FQGNSA. The V and J ends lost 5 bases and 7 bases respectively, with 7 bases between them.

CDR3 sequence reads: CASSLGVGSTGELFF. The CDR3 coding sequence is TGTGCCAGCAGCTTAGGGGTCGGGAGCACCGGGGAGCTGTTTTTT. The rearrangement uses TRBV7-6 and TRBJ2-2; perhaps TRBD2 as D (6 bases). The germline V and J ends were trimmed by 1 base and 4 bases, with 10 bases remaining between them. Germline-derived CDR1 and CDR2 are SGHVS and FNYEAQ. This CDR3 spans 15 amino acids.

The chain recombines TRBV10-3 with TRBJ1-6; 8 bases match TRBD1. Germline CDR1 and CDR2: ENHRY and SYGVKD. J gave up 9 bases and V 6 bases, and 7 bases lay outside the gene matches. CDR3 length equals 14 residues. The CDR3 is CAISADRGTSPLHF. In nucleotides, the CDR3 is TGTGCCATCAGCGCCGACAGGGGTACTTCACCCCTCCACTTT.

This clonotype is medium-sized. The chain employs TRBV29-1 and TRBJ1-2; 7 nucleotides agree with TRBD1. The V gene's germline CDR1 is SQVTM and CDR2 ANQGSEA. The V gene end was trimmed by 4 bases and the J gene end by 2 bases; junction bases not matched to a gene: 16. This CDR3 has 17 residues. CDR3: CSVVSARQGPTNYGYTF. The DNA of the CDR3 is TGCAGCGTTGTTTCTGCCCGACAGGGCCCTACCAACTATGGCTACACCTTC.

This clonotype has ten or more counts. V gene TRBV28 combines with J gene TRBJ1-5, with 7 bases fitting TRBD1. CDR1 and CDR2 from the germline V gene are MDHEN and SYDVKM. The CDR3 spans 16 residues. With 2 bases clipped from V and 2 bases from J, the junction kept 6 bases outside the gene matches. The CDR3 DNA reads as TGTGCCAGCAGTTTACACAGGGGCTCGGGCAATCAGCCCCAGCATTTT. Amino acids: CASSLHRGSGNQPQHF.

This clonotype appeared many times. The CDR3 DNA sequence: TGTGCCAGCAGTGAGGACAGGGCGGATTCACCCCTCCACTTT. Its translation: CASSEDRADSPLHF. The chain carries TRBV2 and TRBJ1-6; TRBD1 matches at 8 bases. The J segment lost 8 bases and the V segment lost 3 bases, leaving 3 bases of the junction unmatched. Germline loops: CDR1 SNHLY, CDR2 FYNNEI. The CDR3 has 14 residues.

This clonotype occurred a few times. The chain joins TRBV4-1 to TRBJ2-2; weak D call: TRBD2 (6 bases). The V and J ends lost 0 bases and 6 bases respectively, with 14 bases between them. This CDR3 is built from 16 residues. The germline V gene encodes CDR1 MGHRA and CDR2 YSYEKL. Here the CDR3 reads CASSQDPAKRAGELFF. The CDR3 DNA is TGCGCCAGCAGCCAAGATCCTGCCAAGCGGGCCGGGGAGCTGTTTTTT.

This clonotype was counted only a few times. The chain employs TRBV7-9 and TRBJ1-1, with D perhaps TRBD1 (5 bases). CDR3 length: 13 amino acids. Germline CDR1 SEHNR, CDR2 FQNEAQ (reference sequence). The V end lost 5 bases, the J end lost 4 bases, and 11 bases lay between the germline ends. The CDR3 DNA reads TGTGCCAGCAGCCCAGCAGGGACCACTGAAGCTTTCTTT. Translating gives CASSPAGTTEAFF.

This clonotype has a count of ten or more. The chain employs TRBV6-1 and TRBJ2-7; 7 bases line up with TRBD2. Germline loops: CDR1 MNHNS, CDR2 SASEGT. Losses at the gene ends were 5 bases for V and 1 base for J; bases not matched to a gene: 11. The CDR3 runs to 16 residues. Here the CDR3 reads CASSLRRRRGSYEQYF. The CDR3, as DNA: TGTGCCAGCAGTCTCCGGCGGAGGCGGGGGTCCTACGAGCAGTACTTC.

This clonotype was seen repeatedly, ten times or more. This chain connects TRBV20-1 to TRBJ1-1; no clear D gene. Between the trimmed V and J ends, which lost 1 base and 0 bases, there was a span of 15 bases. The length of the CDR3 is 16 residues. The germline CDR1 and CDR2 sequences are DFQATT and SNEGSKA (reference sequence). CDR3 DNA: TGCAGTGCTAGAGCCCCGCCCCAAACCATGAACACTGAAGCTTTCTTT. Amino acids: CSARAPPQTMNTEAFF.

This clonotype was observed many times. CDR3 nucleotide sequence: TGTGCCAGTAGCCTAGAGACAGCAAACTATGGCTACACCTTC. This sequence encodes CASSLETANYGYTF. This rearrangement joins TRBV19 to TRBJ1-2; possible D gene TRBD1, 5 bases. Germline V gene lookup returns CDR1 LNHDA and CDR2 SQIVND (reference sequence). This CDR3 contains 14 residues. V was pared by 6 bases and J by 2 bases, with 13 bases between. The whole variable domain, filled in from reference TRBV19 and TRBJ1-2, reads DGGITQSPKYLFRKEGQNVTLSCEQNLNHDAMYWYRQDPGQGLRLIYYSQIVNDFQKGDIAEGYSVSREKKESFPLTVTSAQKNPTAFYLCASSLETANYGYTFGSGTRLTVV.

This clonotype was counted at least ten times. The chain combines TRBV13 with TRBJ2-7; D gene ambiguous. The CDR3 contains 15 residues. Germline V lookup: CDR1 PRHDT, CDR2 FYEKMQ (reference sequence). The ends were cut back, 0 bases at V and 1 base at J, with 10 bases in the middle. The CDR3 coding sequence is TGTGCCAGCAGCTTAGGCCTAGGCAGATCCTACGAGCAGTACTTC. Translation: CASSLGLGRSYEQYF. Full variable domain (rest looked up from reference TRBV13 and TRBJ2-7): AAGVIQSPRHLIKEKRETATLKCYPIPRHDTVYWYQQGPGQDPQFLISFYEKMQSDKGSIPDRFSAQQFSDYHSELNMSSLELGDSALYFCASSLGLGRSYEQYFGPGTRLTVT.

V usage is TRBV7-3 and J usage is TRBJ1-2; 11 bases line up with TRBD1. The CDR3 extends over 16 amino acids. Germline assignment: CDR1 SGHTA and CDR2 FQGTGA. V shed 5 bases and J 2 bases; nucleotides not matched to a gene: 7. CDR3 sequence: CASSMVGTGGNYGYTF. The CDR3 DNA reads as TGTGCCAGCAGCATGGTAGGGACAGGGGGAAACTATGGCTACACCTTC.

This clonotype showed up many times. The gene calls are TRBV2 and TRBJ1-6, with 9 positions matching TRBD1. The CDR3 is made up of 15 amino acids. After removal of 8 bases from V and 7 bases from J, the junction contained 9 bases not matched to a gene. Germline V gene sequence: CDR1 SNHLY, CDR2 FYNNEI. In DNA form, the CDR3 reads TGTGCCAGCGTGGGGGTGACAGGGGGGAATTCACCCCTCCACTTT. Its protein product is CASVGVTGGNSPLHF.

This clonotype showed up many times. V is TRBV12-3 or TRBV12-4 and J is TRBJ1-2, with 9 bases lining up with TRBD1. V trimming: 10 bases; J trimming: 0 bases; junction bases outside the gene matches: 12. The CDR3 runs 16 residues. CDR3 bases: TGTGCCACGACCGGACAGGGGACCAATCCTAACTATGGCTACACCTTC. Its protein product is CATTGQGTNPNYGYTF.

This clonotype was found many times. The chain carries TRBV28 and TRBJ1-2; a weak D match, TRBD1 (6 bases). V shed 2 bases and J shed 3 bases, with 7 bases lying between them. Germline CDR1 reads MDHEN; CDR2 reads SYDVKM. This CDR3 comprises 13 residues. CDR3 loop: CASSLGGHYGYTF. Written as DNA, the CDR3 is TGTGCCAGCAGTTTAGGGGGGCACTATGGCTACACCTTC.

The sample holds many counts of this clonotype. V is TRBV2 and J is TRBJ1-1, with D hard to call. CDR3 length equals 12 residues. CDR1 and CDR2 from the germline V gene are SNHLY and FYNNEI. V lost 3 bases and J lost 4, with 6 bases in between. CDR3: CASSDSVTEAFF. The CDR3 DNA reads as TGTGCCAGCAGTGACAGTGTCACTGAAGCTTTCTTT.

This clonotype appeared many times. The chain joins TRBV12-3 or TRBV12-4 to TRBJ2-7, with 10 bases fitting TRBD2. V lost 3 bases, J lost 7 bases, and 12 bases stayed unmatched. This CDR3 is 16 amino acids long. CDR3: CASSLGSGRSTVEQYF. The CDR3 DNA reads TGTGCCAGCAGTTTGGGTAGCGGGAGGTCGACCGTTGAGCAGTACTTC.

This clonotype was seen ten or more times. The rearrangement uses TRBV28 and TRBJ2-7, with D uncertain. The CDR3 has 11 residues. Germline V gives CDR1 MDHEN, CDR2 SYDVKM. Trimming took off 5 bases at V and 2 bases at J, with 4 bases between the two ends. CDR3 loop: CASSPPYEQYF. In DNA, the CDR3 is TGTGCCAGCAGTCCCCCCTACGAGCAGTACTTC.

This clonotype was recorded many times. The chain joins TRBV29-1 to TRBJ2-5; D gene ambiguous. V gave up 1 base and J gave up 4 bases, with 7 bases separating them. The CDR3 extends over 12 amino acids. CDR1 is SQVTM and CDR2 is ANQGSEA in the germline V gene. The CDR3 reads CSVEGGVETQYF. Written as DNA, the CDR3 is TGCAGCGTTGAAGGCGGTGTAGAGACCCAGTACTTC.

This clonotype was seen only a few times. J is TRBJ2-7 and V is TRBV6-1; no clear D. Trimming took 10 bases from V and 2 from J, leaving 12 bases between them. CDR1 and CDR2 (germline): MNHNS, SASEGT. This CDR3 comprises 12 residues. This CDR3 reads CATTTPTYEQYF. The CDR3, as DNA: TGTGCCACCACTACTCCTACCTACGAGCAGTACTTC.

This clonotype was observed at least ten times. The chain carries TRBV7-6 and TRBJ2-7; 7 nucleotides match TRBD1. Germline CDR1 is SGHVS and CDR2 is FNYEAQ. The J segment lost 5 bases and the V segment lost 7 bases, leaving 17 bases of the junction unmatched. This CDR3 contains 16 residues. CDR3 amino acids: CASTMTPKQDRDEQYF. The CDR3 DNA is TGTGCCAGCACCATGACCCCGAAGCAAGACAGGGACGAGCAGTACTTC.

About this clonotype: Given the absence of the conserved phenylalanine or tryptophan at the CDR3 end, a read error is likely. The CDR3, as DNA: TGTGCCAGTAGTATCGCCGGTAATTCACCCCTCCACCTT. Translation gives CASSIAGNSPLHL. The chain couples TRBV19 to TRBJ1-6; D is undetermined. Germline CDR1 LNHDA, CDR2 SQIVND (reference sequence). The CDR3 is 13 amino acids. The V and J ends lost 3 bases and 6 bases respectively, with 6 bases between them.

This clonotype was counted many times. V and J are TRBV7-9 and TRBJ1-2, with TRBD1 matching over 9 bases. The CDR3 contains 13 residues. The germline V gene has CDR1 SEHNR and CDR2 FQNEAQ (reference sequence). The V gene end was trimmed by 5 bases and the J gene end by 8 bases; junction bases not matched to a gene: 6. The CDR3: CASSTRTGVGYTF. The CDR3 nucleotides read TGTGCCAGCAGCACCCGGACAGGGGTCGGCTACACCTTC.

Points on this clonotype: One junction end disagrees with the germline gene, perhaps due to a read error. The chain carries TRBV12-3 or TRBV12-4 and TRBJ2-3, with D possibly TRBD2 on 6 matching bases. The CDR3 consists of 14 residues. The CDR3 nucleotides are TGTGCCAGCAGATTAGGGCCTAGCGAAGATACGCAGTATTTT. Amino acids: CASRLGPSEDTQYF.

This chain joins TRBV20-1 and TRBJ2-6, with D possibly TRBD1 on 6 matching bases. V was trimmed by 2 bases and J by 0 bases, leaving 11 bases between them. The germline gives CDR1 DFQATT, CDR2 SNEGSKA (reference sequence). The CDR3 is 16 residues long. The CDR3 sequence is CSARHRDHSGANVLTF. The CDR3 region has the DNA TGCAGTGCTAGACACAGGGACCACTCTGGGGCCAACGTCCTGACTTTC.

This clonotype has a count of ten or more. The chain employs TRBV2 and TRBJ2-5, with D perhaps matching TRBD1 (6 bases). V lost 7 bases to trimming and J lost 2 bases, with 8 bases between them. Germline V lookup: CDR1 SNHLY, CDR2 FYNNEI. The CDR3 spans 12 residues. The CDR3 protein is CASIGQQETQYF. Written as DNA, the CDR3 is TGTGCCAGCATTGGACAGCAAGAGACCCAGTACTTC.